Below are 14 T cell receptor beta chains sequenced from a single sample in a study of cytomegalovirus exposure and HLA in healthy donors (dated by TCRdb to 2016 to 2017). Libraries were built with the immunoSEQ multiplex PCR assay. The immuneACCESS repertoire file appears here via TCRdb, limited to in-frame rearrangements. These files lack a portion of the clones; in checked studies, under half of the deficit traces to unresolved V genes, and the cause of the others is not known. The sample table holds approximately 200,000 clones, of which roughly three quarters were seen once. Together, the top ten hold around 1.2% of the sample. The sample taken for sequencing was PBMCs. The origin of the receptors is a woman aged 25-40 years in good health and CMV-seronegative.

V usage is TRBV5-1 and J usage is TRBJ2-5; TRBD2 agrees at 7 bases. Trimming took 4 bases from V and 5 from J; bases not matched to a gene: 17. This CDR3 has 17 residues. Per the germline V gene, CDR1 is SGHRS and CDR2 is YFSETQ. The CDR3 here is CASSLIPSGASWETQYF. CDR3 sequence (DNA): TGCGCCAGCAGCCTGATTCCAAGCGGGGCGAGCTGGGAGACCCAGTACTTC.

This clone was counted once. This chain joins TRBV18 and TRBJ2-1; TRBD1 aligns across 9 bases. Germline V gene sequence: CDR1 KGHSH, CDR2 LQKENI. The CDR3 length is 15 residues. J was trimmed by 1 base and V by 7 bases; bases with no gene match: 5. CDR3: CASCPGQGSYNEQFF. Here the CDR3 DNA reads TGTGCCAGCTGCCCGGGACAGGGATCCTACAATGAGCAGTTCTTC.

This clone was seen a handful of times. This chain uses TRBV14 with TRBJ2-7; unclear D gene. Trimming took off 1 base at V and 4 bases at J, with 5 bases between the two ends. The germline gives CDR1 SGHDN, CDR2 FVKESK. This CDR3 is 12 amino acids long. The CDR3 spells CASSQVRYEQYF. For the CDR3, the DNA is TGTGCCAGCAGCCAAGTTCGGTACGAGCAGTACTTC.

This clone is a singleton in its sample. This CDR3 is CASGPLAGSGGEQFF. The CDR3, as DNA: TGCGCCAGCGGGCCACTAGCGGGGTCCGGGGGTGAGCAGTTCTTC. V gene TRBV5-1 combines with J gene TRBJ2-1, with 10 bases fitting TRBD2. J was trimmed by 9 bases and V by 7 bases; bases with no gene match: 13. CDR1 is SGHRS, CDR2 YFSETQ, per germline. The length of the CDR3 is 15 residues.

This rearrangement joins TRBV5-4 to TRBJ2-2; 9 nucleotides line up with TRBD2. J was trimmed by 4 bases and V by 5 bases; bases with no gene match: 12. The germline CDR1 and CDR2 sequences are SGHNT and YYREEE (reference sequence). The CDR3 runs to 17 residues. The CDR3 DNA sequence: TGTGCCAGCAGTTTCTCGGGAGGGACTAGCAGCACCGGGGAGCTGTTTTTT. This codes for CASSFSGGTSSTGELFF.

In this sample, this clone turned up a few times. The rearrangement uses TRBV7-7 and TRBJ2-1; maybe TRBD2 (6 bases). The V end lost 3 bases, the J end lost 5 bases, and 17 bases lay between the germline ends. Per germline, CDR1 SSHAT and CDR2 FNYEAQ (reference sequence). CDR3 size: 16 residues. The CDR3 here is CASSLGRLVGNNEQFF. In DNA form, the CDR3 reads TGTGCCAGCAGCTTGGGGAGACTAGTGGGTAACAATGAGCAGTTCTTC.

This clone showed up just once. The chain joins TRBV28 to TRBJ1-2; no clear D. This CDR3 spans 16 amino acids. Per germline, CDR1 MDHEN and CDR2 SYDVKM. V gave up 7 bases and J gave up 5 bases, with 23 bases separating them. This CDR3 is CASIPPEGQDRYGYTF. CDR3 DNA sequence: TGTGCCAGCATCCCCCCCGAGGGCCAGGACCGGTATGGCTACACCTTC.

This clone was detected a few times. The chain links TRBV5-1 to TRBJ2-5; 11 bases align to TRBD1. Germline CDR1 reads SGHRS; CDR2 reads YFSETQ. There are 14 residues in the CDR3. V lost 4 bases and J lost 5; bases outside the gene matches: 4. The CDR3 here is CASSPGTGGETQYF. The DNA for the CDR3 is TGCGCCAGCAGCCCCGGGACAGGGGGGGAGACCCAGTACTTC.

The chain couples TRBV6-6 to TRBJ2-3; TRBD1 aligns across 7 bases. There are 16 residues in the CDR3. V trimming: 6 bases; J trimming: 3 bases; junction bases outside the gene matches: 12. Germline CDR1 is MNHNY and CDR2 is SVGAGI (reference sequence). The CDR3 reads CASRKGQSQATDTQYF. DNA of the CDR3: TGTGCCAGCAGGAAGGGACAGTCCCAAGCTACAGATACGCAGTATTTT.

This rearrangement joins TRBV27 to TRBJ2-1; D is unclear. Germline CDR1 is MNHEY and CDR2 is SMNVEV (reference sequence). CDR3 length: 14 amino acids. Deletions cut 6 bases from V and 5 bases from J, with 14 bases between. CDR3 in amino acids: CASSFQRANNEQFF. The CDR3 DNA is TGTGCCAGCAGCTTTCAGCGAGCCAACAATGAGCAGTTCTTC.

The rearrangement joins TRBV27 to TRBJ2-3, with 10 bases fitting TRBD2. Looked up from germline, CDR1 is MNHEY and CDR2 is SMNVEV (reference sequence). CDR3 length: 16 amino acids. With 5 bases clipped from V and 0 bases from J, the junction kept 5 bases outside the gene matches. DNA of the CDR3: TGTGCCAGCAGTCTACTAGCGGGGCATAGCACAGATACGCAGTATTTT. Translating gives CASSLLAGHSTDTQYF.

This chain uses TRBV7-3 with TRBJ1-3; D ambiguous. The CDR3 sequence is 13 residues long. Per the germline V gene, CDR1 is SGHTA and CDR2 is FQGTGA. Trimming shortened V by 1 base and J by 2 bases, and 3 bases separated the two germline ends. The CDR3 region has the DNA TGTGCCAGCAGCTTAAACACTGGAAACACCATATATTTT. It codes for CASSLNTGNTIYF.

The chain couples TRBV30 to TRBJ2-7; 9 positions match TRBD2. Germline V gene lookup returns CDR1 GTSNPN and CDR2 SVGIG (reference sequence). Unmatched junction bases numbered 16, after V lost 4 bases and J lost 0 bases. There are 18 residues in the CDR3. As DNA, the CDR3 is TGTGCCTGGAAGAGGAAGGCTAGCGGGGATACTAGCTCCTACGAGCAGTACTTC. It specifies CAWKRKASGDTSSYEQYF.

In its sample, this clone was seen once. The chain combines TRBV27 with TRBJ1-2; D is ambiguous. Trimming pared 2 bases from V and 2 bases from J, leaving 21 bases between. The CDR3 loop spans 18 amino acids. Germline CDR1 is MNHEY and CDR2 is SMNVEV (reference sequence). The CDR3 loop reads CASSLKVGGESLNYGYTF. The CDR3 DNA is TGTGCCAGCAGTTTAAAGGTTGGCGGAGAATCTTTGAACTATGGCTACACCTTC.